Included here is one TCR beta chain sequence, with context. Its target is not known. This PCR relied on a set of 60 Vbeta primers and 13 Jbeta primers. Here immunoSEQ multiplex PCR was the method, and the copy in TCRdb shows in-frame clones only, minus some. The table has approximately 110,000 clones, 70% to 85% seen once; the top ten hold roughly 13%. The data originate from a study of cytomegalovirus exposure and HLA in healthy donors. Findings and limits, study-wide: Later analysis placed DRB1 highest and HLA-C lowest in TCR association rates, which differed by HLA locus. Later, an analysis showed that TCR beta chains associated with HLA were more clonally expanded than others that were equally common.

Sequencing used PBMCs. The TCR sequence derives from a woman between 35 and 50 years old in good health and CMV-seropositive.

CDR3 residues: CASSLRPSGRSSYEQYF. The CDR3 DNA sequence: TGTGCCAGCAGCTTGAGGCCTAGCGGGAGGAGCTCCTACGAGCAGTACTTC. The V gene is TRBV7-8, the J gene TRBJ2-7; 11 positions agree with TRBD2. The germline V gene has CDR1 SGHVS and CDR2 FQNEAQ. V lost 3 bases to trimming and J lost 0 bases; unmatched junction nucleotides: 7. The CDR3 spans 17 residues. Filled out from reference TRBV7-8 and TRBJ2-7, the complete variable domain reads GAGVSQSPRYKVAKRGQDVALRCDPISGHVSLFWYQQALGQGPEFLTYFQNEAQLDKSGLPSDRFFAERPEGSVSTLKIQRTQQEDSAVYLCASSLRPSGRSSYEQYFGPGTRLTVT.